Listed here are 14 T cell receptor beta chains from one sample, sequenced in a study of blood T cell repertoires in COVID-19. Profiling relied on immunoSEQ multiplex PCR, and the TCRdb table lists in-frame clones only, not all of them. The data contain about 200,000 clones, 70% to 90% of them seen just once; the ten biggest clones take up approximately 2.9%. Input material: peripheral blood. These receptors all come from a man between 60 and 75 years old with acute or convalescent COVID-19.

J is TRBJ2-7 and V is TRBV27, with 11 positions matching TRBD1. The CDR3 sequence is 15 residues long. CDR1 MNHEY and CDR2 SMNVEV come from the germline V gene (reference sequence). After removal of 6 bases from V and 5 bases from J, the junction contained 9 bases not matched to a gene. DNA of the CDR3: TGTGCCAGCAGGGCGGGACAGGGGGGGCTCCACGAGCAGTACTTC. It translates to CASRAGQGGLHEQYF.

The J gene is TRBJ1-2, the V gene TRBV7-9, with TRBD1 matching over 8 bases. Trimming at V came to 5 bases and at J to 8 bases, leaving 13 bases not matched to a gene. Germline-derived CDR1 and CDR2 are SEHNR and FQNEAQ (reference sequence). The CDR3 is 15 residues long. The DNA for the CDR3 is TGTGCCAGCAGCCTAAAATCGGGACAGGAGCGGGGCTACACCTTC. Amino acids: CASSLKSGQERGYTF.

There are a few counts of this clone. The chain uses TRBV7-6 and TRBJ2-7; 7 bases align to TRBD2. The germline CDR1 and CDR2 sequences are SGHVS and FNYEAQ. The ends lost 1 base at V and 2 bases at J; junction bases unmatched: 8. The CDR3 runs to 16 residues. DNA for the CDR3: TGTGCCAGCAGCTTAGAGGCGAACGGGGGGACCTACGAGCAGTACTTC. Amino acid sequence: CASSLEANGGTYEQYF.

This chain connects TRBV12-3 or TRBV12-4 to TRBJ2-1, with D uncertain. The CDR3 is 12 residues long. The V end lost 6 bases, the J end lost 4 bases, and 7 bases lay between the germline ends. CDR3 in DNA: TGTGCCAGCAGCCGAGATTACAATGAGCAGTTCTTC. The encoded protein is CASSRDYNEQFF.

This chain uses TRBV29-1 with TRBJ2-1, with D possibly being TRBD1 (8 bases). Per germline, CDR1 SQVTM and CDR2 ANQGSEA. CDR3 size: 15 residues. With 7 bases removed from V and 12 bases from J, the gap between germline ends came to 28 bases. The CDR3 here is CSAHGGQGADIWQFF. CDR3 coding DNA: TGCAGCGCCCACGGGGGGCAGGGGGCGGATATATGGCAGTTCTTC.

The chain uses TRBV3-1 (or the pseudogene TRBV3-2) and TRBJ1-4; weak D call: TRBD1 (5 bases). CDR3 length: 15 amino acids. Germline values: CDR1 LGHDT, CDR2 YNNKEL (reference sequence). V dropped 1 base and J dropped 4 bases, with 10 bases sitting between them. The CDR3: CASSQGGQINEKLFF. CDR3 coding DNA: TGTGCCAGCAGCCAAGGAGGACAAATTAATGAAAAACTGTTTTTT.

A single count supports this clone. This chain connects TRBV5-1 to TRBJ1-1, with 7 bases fitting TRBD1. Trimming at V came to 0 bases and at J to 9 bases, leaving 14 bases not matched to a gene. The CDR3 sequence is 16 residues long. Per germline, CDR1 SGHRS and CDR2 YFSETQ. CDR3 coding DNA: TGCGCCAGCAGCTTGGCGGGACAGCCGCGAACAGAACAAGCTTTCTTT. It encodes CASSLAGQPRTEQAFF.

This sequence joins TRBV9 and TRBJ2-5; possible D gene TRBD2, 6 bases. CDR1 is SGDLS, CDR2 YYNGEE, per germline. Deletions cut 4 bases from V and 5 bases from J, with 15 bases between. The CDR3 sequence is 14 residues long. The CDR3 region is CASSTHGGWETQYF. The CDR3, as DNA: TGTGCCAGCAGCACTCATGGGGGGTGGGAGACCCAGTACTTC.

This clone appeared once. The V and J genes are TRBV7-2 and TRBJ2-2, with TRBD2 matching 11 bases. This CDR3 comprises 17 residues. Germline-derived CDR1 and CDR2 are SGHTA and FQGNSA. The V segment lost 3 bases and the J segment 2 bases; nucleotides outside the gene matches: 5. The DNA for the CDR3 is TGTGCCAGCAGCTTCCTACTAGCGGGGGCCAACACCGGGGAGCTGTTTTTT. It encodes CASSFLLAGANTGELFF.

The genes are TRBV27 and TRBJ2-7, with a tentative D call TRBD1 (6 bases). The germline gives CDR1 MNHEY, CDR2 SMNVEV (reference sequence). V was shortened by 3 bases and J by 3 bases, with 6 bases between the two germline ends. CDR3 length: 12 amino acids. For the CDR3, the DNA is TGTGCCAGCAGTTTCAGGGGCTACGAGCAGTACTTC. This codes for CASSFRGYEQYF.

The rearrangement joins TRBV6-5 to TRBJ1-1, with TRBD1 as a possible D gene (6 bases). Germline assignment: CDR1 MNHEY and CDR2 SVGAGI. Deletions cut 0 bases from V and 6 bases from J, with 11 bases between. The CDR3 runs 14 residues. This CDR3 is CASSYSTEGAEAFF. CDR3 nucleotide sequence: TGTGCCAGCAGTTACTCGACTGAGGGGGCTGAAGCTTTCTTT.

CDR3 DNA sequence: TGTGCCAGCAGCTTGACGGAGTTTTACTATGGCTACACCTTC. This gives the protein CASSLTEFYYGYTF. The chain couples TRBV11-2 to TRBJ1-2; D call uncertain. This CDR3 contains 14 residues. Germline V gene data show CDR1 as SGHAT and CDR2 as FQNNGV. V dropped 3 bases and J dropped 3 bases, with 11 bases sitting between them.

This chain uses TRBV7-2 with TRBJ2-4, with 14 bases aligning to TRBD2. Germline CDR1 and CDR2: SGHTA and FQGNSA. The V and J ends lost 1 base and 0 bases, in that order; junction bases with no gene match: 5. The CDR3 has 19 amino acids. As DNA, the CDR3 is TGTGCCAGCAGCTTAGAGGGACTAGCGGGGGCGCTAGCCAAAAACATTCAGTACTTC. Residues: CASSLEGLAGALAKNIQYF.

This clone appeared a single time. Additional DNA sequences in this sample encode the identical CDR3. This chain connects TRBV2 to TRBJ2-7; possibly TRBD2 for D (5 bases). CDR1 SNHLY and CDR2 FYNNEI come from the germline V gene. V was pared by 10 bases and J by 0 bases, with 28 bases between. The CDR3 loop spans 18 amino acids. The CDR3 region has the DNA TGTGCCACCAAGAGGGAAGGGCACGCAAGGGCGAGCTCCTACGAGCAGTACTTC. It is translated as CATKREGHARASSYEQYF.